The T cell receptor beta chain described here comes from a study of T cell responses to AZD1222 COVID-19 vaccine. Assay: immunoSEQ multiplex PCR; the TCRdb copy retains only in-frame clones and omits some. This table has 100,000 or so clones, 80% to 85% appearing once. After removal of 1 base from V and 4 bases from J, the junction contained 3 bases not matched to a gene. Germline-derived CDR1 and CDR2 are MNHNS and SASEGT. This CDR3 contains 15 residues. The J gene is TRBJ2-1, the V gene TRBV6-1; TRBD1 matches at 8 bases. The starting material was peripheral blood, obtained on day 0 of AZD1222 vaccination. This TCR came from an adult in good health. In nucleotides, the CDR3 is TGTGCCAGCAGTGAAGGGACAGGGTTTTACAATGAGCAGTTCTTC. Translating it yields CASSEGTGFYNEQFF.